This T cell receptor beta chain was obtained from a study of blood T cell repertoires in COVID-19 (dated by TCRdb to the early 2020s). In the study overall: Collaborator samples came from the United States, Italy and Spain and covered acute and convalescent phases of COVID-19. The samples were drawn from two sources: the first 160 participants of the ongoing ImmuneRACE study, and fewer than 1,500 subjects contributed by 6 global collaborators. The prospective study material was composed of cDNA or gDNA derived from T cells, B-cell-depleted T cells, or PBMCs. The repertoires were released in a freely available public database intended as a resource for research on the immune response to SARS-CoV-2. Subjects who had been exposed to COVID-19, were actively infected with it, or had recovered from it provided the deeply sampled blood TCRbeta repertoires that made up the dataset. Where available, HLA class I and class II types were taken from metadata supplied by the sample provider and were not determined by assay-based typing. Sample metadata almost always included a de-identified subject ID, COVID-19 status, age in years and sex. Results the study describes overall, beyond this receptor: Clinical and demographic metadata were provided uncurated, with the amount varying by source and participant.

The CDR3 has 13 amino acids, counting the end cysteine and phenylalanine. Only the CDR3 part of the read is kept: 39 bases, read in frame from the first base. From the germline V gene, CDR1 is KGHSH and CDR2 is LQKENI. The germline V end is reduced by 2 bases and the J end by 11 bases; junction bases left unmatched: 7. As concerns this clone: The clone's antigen remains unknown. No much larger clone is present one base from it, and per-base qualities are unavailable.

TCRbeta CDR3 regions were amplified from genomic DNA using the immunoSEQ Assay, a bias-controlled multiplex PCR. As for the original processing: The number of nucleated cells in each sample was estimated from the amplification of reference gene primers within the assay. To quantify the absolute abundance of each unique TCRbeta CDR3 rearrangement, sequence reads were collapsed and filtered. For each sample, productive Simpson clonality was calculated as the square root of Simpson's diversity index across productive rearrangements. TCRdb took this table from immuneACCESS and kept in-frame rearrangements with V and J called. Such tables lack part of the clones; where checked against another copy, unresolved V genes explain under half of the gap, and the rest is unexplained. From that table come the V and J calls and clone size; the DNA was used to work out D and trimming. The sample records 300,000 to 400,000 clones, roughly nine tenths of which are singletons. Roughly 0.99% of the sample is taken by the ten largest.

Participants in the prospective study were aged about 18 to 90 years, lived in about two dozen United States geographic areas, and enrolled through a virtual design. Cohort assignment in the prospective study relied on participant-reported clinical history from a screening survey and a study questionnaire. ImmuneRACE Cohort 3 recovered participants were defined by two consecutive negative NP/OP PCR tests, healthcare professional clearance, or symptom resolution. In the prospective study, whole blood, serum and a nasopharyngeal or oropharyngeal swab were collected from each participant by mobile phlebotomists. Over an approximately 2-month period, participants in the prospective study had the option of providing additional blood draws and questionnaires. Before DNA extraction, blood samples from the prospective study were shipped at room temperature or frozen.

This clonotype originated in a man between 18 and 29 years old who had recovered from COVID-19. The sample consisted of PBMCs or T cells enriched from blood (not recorded which). Here the chain combines TRBV18 and TRBJ1-2; TRBD1 fits 8 bases in the junction. DNA sequence: TGTGCCAGCTCACCAGCTGTACAGGGGGTTTACACCTTC. Its protein is CASSPAVQGVYTF.